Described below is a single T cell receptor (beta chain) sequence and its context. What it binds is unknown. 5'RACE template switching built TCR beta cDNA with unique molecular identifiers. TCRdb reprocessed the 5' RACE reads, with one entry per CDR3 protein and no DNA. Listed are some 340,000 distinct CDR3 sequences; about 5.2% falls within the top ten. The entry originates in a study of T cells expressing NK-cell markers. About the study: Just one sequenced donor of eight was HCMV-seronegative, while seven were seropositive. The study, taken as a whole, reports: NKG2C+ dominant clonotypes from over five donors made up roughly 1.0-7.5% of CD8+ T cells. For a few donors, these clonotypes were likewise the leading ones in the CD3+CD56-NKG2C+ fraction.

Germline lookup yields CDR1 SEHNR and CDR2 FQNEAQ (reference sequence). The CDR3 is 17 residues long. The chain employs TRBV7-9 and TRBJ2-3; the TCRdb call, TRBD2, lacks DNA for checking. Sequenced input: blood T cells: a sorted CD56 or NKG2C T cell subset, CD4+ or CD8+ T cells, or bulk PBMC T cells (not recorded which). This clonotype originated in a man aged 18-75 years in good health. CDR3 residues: CASSESLGLAVTDTQYF.